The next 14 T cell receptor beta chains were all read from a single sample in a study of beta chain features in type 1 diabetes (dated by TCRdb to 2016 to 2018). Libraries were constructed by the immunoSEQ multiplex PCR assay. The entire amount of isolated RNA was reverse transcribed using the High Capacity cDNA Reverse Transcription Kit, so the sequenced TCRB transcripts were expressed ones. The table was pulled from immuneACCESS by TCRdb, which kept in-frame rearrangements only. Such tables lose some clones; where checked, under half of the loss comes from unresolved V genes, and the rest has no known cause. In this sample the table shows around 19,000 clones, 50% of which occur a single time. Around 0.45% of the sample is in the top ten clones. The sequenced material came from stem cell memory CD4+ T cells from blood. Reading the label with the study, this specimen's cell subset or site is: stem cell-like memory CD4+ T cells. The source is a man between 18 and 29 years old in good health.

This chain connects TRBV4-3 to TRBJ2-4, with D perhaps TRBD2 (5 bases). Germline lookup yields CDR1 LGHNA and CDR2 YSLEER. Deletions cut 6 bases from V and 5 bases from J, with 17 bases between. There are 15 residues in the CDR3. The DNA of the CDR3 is TGCGCCAGCAGTCCGTGGGCGGGCAGCCAAAACATTCAGTACTTC. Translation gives CASSPWAGSQNIQYF.

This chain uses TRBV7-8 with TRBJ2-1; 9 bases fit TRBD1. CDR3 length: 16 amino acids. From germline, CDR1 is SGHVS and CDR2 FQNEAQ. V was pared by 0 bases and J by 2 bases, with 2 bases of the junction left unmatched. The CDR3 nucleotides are TGTGCCAGCAGCTTAGCGAGGGACAGGGCCTACAATGAGCAGTTCTTC. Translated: CASSLARDRAYNEQFF.

CDR3 in DNA: TGTGCCTGGAGTGTATGGACTAGCGGGAGGTCCTACGAGCAGTACTTC. Amino acids: CAWSVWTSGRSYEQYF. The J gene is TRBJ2-7, the V gene TRBV30, with 14 bases that match TRBD2. The trim removed 0 bases at V and 1 base at J, leaving 2 bases unmatched. Germline CDR1 reads GTSNPN; CDR2 reads SVGIG (reference sequence). The CDR3 totals 16 residues.

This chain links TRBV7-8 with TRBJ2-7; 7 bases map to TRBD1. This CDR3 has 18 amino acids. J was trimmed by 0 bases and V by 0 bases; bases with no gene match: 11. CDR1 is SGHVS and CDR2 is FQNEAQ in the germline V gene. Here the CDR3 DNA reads TGTGCCAGCAGCTTAGCGGCCCCGACAGGGTCCTACTCCTACGAGCAGTACTTC. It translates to CASSLAAPTGSYSYEQYF.

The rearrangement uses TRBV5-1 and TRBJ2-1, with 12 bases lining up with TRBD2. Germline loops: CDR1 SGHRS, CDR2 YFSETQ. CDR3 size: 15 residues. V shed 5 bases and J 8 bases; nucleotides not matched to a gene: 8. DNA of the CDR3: TGCGCCAGCAGGTGGACTAGCGGGAACTTATATGAGCAGTTCTTC. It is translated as CASRWTSGNLYEQFF.

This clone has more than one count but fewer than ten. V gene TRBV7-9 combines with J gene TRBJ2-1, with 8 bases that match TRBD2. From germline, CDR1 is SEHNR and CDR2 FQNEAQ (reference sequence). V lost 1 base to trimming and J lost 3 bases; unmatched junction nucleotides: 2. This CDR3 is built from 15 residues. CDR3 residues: CASSLGLAGYNEQFF. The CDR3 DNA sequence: TGTGCCAGCAGCTTAGGGCTAGCGGGCTACAATGAGCAGTTCTTC.

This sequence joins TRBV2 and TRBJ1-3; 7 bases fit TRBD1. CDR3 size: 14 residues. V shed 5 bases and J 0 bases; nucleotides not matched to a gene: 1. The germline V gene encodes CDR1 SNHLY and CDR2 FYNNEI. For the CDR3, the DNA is TGTGCCAGCAGTCGACAGGGCTCTGGAAACACCATATATTTT. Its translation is CASSRQGSGNTIYF.

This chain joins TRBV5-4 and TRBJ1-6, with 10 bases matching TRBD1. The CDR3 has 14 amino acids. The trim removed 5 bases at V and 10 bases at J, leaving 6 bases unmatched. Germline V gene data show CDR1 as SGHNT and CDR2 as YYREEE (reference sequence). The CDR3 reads CASRAGTGVSPLHF. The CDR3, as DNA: TGTGCCAGCAGGGCCGGGACAGGGGTCTCACCCCTCCACTTT.

The CDR3 protein is CASTEMGRTGTDTQYF. CDR3 coding DNA: TGTGCCAGCACCGAAATGGGTCGGACAGGGACAGATACGCAGTATTTT. The rearrangement joins TRBV28 to TRBJ2-3; 8 bases line up with TRBD1. J lost 3 bases, V lost 7 bases, and 12 bases had no gene match. The CDR3 sequence is 16 residues long. CDR1 MDHEN and CDR2 SYDVKM come from the germline V gene.

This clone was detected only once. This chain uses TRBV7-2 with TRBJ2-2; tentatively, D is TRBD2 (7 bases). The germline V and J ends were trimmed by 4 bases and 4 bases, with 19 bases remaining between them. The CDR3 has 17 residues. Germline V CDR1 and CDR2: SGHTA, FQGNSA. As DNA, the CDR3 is TGTGCCAGCAGCTCGGCCGGGGGGCCTAGGATCACCGGGGAGCTGTTTTTT. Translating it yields CASSSAGGPRITGELFF. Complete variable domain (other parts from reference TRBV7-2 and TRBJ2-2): GAGVSQSPSNKVTEKGKDVELRCDPISGHTALYWYRQSLGQGLEFLIYFQGNSAPDKSGLPSDRFSAERTGGSVSTLTIQRTQQEDSAVYLCASSSAGGPRITGELFFGEGSRLTVL.

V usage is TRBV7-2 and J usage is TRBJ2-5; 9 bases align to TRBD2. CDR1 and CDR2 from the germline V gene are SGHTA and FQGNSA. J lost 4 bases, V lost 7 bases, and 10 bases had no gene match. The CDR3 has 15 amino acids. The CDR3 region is CASTKLAGFAETQYF. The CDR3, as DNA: TGTGCCAGCACAAAGCTAGCGGGGTTCGCAGAGACCCAGTACTTC.

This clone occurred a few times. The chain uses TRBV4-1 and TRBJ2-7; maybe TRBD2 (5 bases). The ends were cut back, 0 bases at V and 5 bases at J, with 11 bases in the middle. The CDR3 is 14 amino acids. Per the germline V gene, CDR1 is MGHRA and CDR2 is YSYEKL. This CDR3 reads CASSQDSSWHEQYF. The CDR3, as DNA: TGCGCCAGCAGCCAAGATTCTAGCTGGCACGAGCAGTACTTC.

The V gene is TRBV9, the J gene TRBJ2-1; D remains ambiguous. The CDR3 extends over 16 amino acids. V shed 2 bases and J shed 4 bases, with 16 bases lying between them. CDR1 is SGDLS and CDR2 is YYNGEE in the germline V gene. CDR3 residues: CASSVSHNTGYNEQFF. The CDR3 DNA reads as TGTGCCAGCAGCGTCTCCCACAATACCGGGTACAATGAGCAGTTCTTC.

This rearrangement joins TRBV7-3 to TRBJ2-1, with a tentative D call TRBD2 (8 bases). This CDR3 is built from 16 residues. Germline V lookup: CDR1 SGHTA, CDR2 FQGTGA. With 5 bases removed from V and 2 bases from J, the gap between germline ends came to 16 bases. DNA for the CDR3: TGTGCCAGCAGCCCAGGGGGGACTAGAACCTACAATGAGCAGTTCTTC. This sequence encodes CASSPGGTRTYNEQFF.